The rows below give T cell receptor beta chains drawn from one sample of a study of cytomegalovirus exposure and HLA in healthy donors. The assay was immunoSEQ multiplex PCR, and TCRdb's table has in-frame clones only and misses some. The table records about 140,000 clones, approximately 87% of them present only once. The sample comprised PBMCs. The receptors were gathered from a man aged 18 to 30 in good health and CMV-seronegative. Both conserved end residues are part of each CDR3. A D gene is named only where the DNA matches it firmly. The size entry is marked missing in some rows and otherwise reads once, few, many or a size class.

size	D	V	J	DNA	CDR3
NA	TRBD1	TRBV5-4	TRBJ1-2	TGTGCCAGCAGCCCCGGGACAGCGGCCAACTACACCTTC	CASSPGTAANYTF
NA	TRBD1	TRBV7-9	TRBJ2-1	TGTGCCAGCAGCTTAGTGGACAGGGCCTATGAGCAGTTCTTC	CASSLVDRAYEQFF
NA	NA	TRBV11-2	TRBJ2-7	TGTGCCAGCACAATCGAGGGTGTAAGCTACGAGCAGTACTTC	CASTIEGVSYEQYF
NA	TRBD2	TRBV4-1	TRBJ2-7	TGCGCCAGCAGCCAAGAAGTAGGGCTAGCGGAATACTACGAGCAGTACTTC	CASSQEVGLAEYYEQYF
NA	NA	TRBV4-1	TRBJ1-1	TGCGCCAGCAGCCCCTTAAACCTAGCCGCTGAAGCTTTCTTT	CASSPLNLAAEAFF
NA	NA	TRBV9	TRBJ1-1	TGTGCCAGCAGCACCAACTACGGTCGGGGGGGCACTGAAGCTTTCTTT	CASSTNYGRGGTEAFF
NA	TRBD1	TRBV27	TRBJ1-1	TGTGCCAGCAGCCAACAGGGGGCGTACACTGAAGCTTTCTTT	CASSQQGAYTEAFF
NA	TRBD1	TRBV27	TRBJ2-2	TGTGCCAGCAGACCTGACAGGGCACACACCGGGGAGCTGTTTTTT	CASRPDRAHTGELFF
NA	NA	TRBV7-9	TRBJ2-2	TGTGCCAGCAGCTTTCTGCGGGGAGGAGTCACCGGGGAGCTGTTTTTT	CASSFLRGGVTGELFF
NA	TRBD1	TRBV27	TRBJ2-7	TGTGCCACGGGGACAGGGGGAAACGAGCAGTACTTC	CATGTGGNEQYF
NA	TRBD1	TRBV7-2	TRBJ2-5	TGTGCCAGCAGCTCCTCGGGACAGACCCAAGAGACCCAGTACTTC	CASSSSGQTQETQYF
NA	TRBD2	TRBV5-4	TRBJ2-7	TGTGCCAGCAGCCCCAGGGGCGGGGGGCTCCCTTACGAGCAGTACTTC	CASSPRGGGLPYEQYF
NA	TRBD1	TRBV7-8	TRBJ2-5	TGTGCCAGCAGCGAGCACAGGGGGCGAGGGGAGACCCAGTACTTC	CASSEHRGRGETQYF
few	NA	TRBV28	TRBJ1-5	TGTGCCAGCAGTCTACCCCCCGTATTGTCCCAGCATTTT	CASSLPPVLSQHF
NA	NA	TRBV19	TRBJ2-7	TGTGCCAGTAGTCAACCTTTTGGGACTTTAGATGAGCAGTACTTC	CASSQPFGTLDEQYF
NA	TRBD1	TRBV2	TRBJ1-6	TGTGCCAGCTTTTCCGGACAGGTGAATTCACCCCTCCACTTT	CASFSGQVNSPLHF
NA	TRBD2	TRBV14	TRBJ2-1	TGTGCCAGCAGCCGAACCGGGACTAGCGGGAACAATGAGCAGTTCTTC	CASSRTGTSGNNEQFF
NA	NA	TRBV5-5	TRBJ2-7	TGTGCCAGCAGCTTGGTAGGCGGTACCTACGAGCAGTACTTC	CASSLVGGTYEQYF
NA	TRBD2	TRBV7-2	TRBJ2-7	TGTGCCAGCAGCCCCGGACTAGCGGTCACCTACGAGCAGTACTTC	CASSPGLAVTYEQYF
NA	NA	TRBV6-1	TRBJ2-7	TGTGCCAGCAGTACTAGTCCGGACCAGACCTACGAGCAGTACTTC	CASSTSPDQTYEQYF
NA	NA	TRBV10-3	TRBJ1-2	TGTGCCATACGTTCGAGACAGAGAACCTATGGCTACACCTTC	CAIRSRQRTYGYTF
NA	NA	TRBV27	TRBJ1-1	TGTGCCAGCAGCCTCCAGGGGAACACTGAAGCTTTCTTT	CASSLQGNTEAFF
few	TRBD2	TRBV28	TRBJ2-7	TGTGCCAGCCAAAGCGGGAGTCCGTACGAGCAGTACTTC	CASQSGSPYEQYF
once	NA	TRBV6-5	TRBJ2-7	TGTGCCAGCAGAAAGACAGCCTCCTACGAGCAGTACTTC	CASRKTASYEQYF
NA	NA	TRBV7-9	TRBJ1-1	TGTGCCAGCAGCTCCCCAGGGGTAGGGGCGAACACTGAAGCTTTCTTT	CASSSPGVGANTEAFF
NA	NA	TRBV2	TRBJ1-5	TGTGCCAGCAGTGAAATGGGCAGGGCTCAGCCCCAGCATTTT	CASSEMGRAQPQHF
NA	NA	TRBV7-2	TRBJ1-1	TGTGCCAGCAGCTTAGGATGGGGAGACACTGAAGCTTTCTTT	CASSLGWGDTEAFF
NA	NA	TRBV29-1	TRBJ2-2	TGCAGCGTTGTTGGGACTAACACCGGGGAGCTGTTTTTT	CSVVGTNTGELFF
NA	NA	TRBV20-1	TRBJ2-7	TGCAGTGCTAGGGAGGACTACGAGCAGTACTTC	CSAREDYEQYF
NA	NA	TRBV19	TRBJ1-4	TGTGCCAGTATGATCGGGGGTGCAACTAATGAAAAACTGTTTTTT	CASMIGGATNEKLFF
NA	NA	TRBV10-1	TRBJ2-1	TGCGCCAGCAGTGATGGGGCCCACTCCAGTGAGCAGTTCTTC	CASSDGAHSSEQFF
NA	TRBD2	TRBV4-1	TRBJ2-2	TGCGCCAGCAGCCCAGGAACTAGCGGGGGCCACACCGGGGAGCTGTTTTTT	CASSPGTSGGHTGELFF
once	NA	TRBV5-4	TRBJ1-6	TGTGCCAGCACCACTCGGGTTTTGGGTAGTAATTCACCCCTCCACTTT	CASTTRVLGSNSPLHF
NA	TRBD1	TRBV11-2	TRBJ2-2	TGTGCCAGCAGCGCCGGACAGGGGGGCACCGGGGAGCTGTTTTTT	CASSAGQGGTGELFF
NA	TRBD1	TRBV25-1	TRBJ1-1	TGTGCCAGCAGTGAATTTCCCGAGGGACAGAAGAACACTGAAGCTTTCTTT	CASSEFPEGQKNTEAFF
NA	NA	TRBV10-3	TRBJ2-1	TGTGCCATCAGTGCCTGGACAGCTGCCAATGAGCAGTTCTTC	CAISAWTAANEQFF
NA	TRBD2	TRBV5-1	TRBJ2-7	TGCGCCAGCAGCTTGGCGGCGGGGGGGCCAATTGGGGACGAGCAGTACTTC	CASSLAAGGPIGDEQYF
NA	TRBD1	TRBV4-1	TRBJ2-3	TGCGCCAGCAGCCATGGGGACAGGGGTTGGGATACGCAGTATTTT	CASSHGDRGWDTQYF
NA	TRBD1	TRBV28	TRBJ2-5	TGTGCCAGCAGTTTACAGGGGGCGCGAGGGGAGACCCAGTACTTC	CASSLQGARGETQYF
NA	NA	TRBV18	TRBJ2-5	TGTGCCAGCTCACCAGGCAACGAAGAGACCCAGTACTTC	CASSPGNEETQYF
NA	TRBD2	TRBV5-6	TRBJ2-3	TGTGCCAGCAGCTTGGGTCCCCCGACTAGCGCACACACAGATACGCAGTATTTT	CASSLGPPTSAHTDTQYF
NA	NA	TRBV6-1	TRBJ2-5	TGTGCCAGCAGTGAAGCGCTCGAGGGCCTCCAAGAGACCCAGTACTTC	CASSEALEGLQETQYF
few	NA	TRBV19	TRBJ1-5	TGTGCCAGTAGTATGGGCAGGACAGGCAATCAGCCCCAGCATTTT	CASSMGRTGNQPQHF
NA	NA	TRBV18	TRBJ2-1	TGTGCCAGCTCACCACCCGGGGACAATGAGCAGTTCTTC	CASSPPGDNEQFF
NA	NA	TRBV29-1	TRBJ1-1	TGCAGCGTTGTAGCGGGGGGTTCGCACACTGAAGCTTTCTTT	CSVVAGGSHTEAFF
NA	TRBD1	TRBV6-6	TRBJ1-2	TGTGCCAGCAGGGACAGGGGTGCCGGCTACACCTTC	CASRDRGAGYTF
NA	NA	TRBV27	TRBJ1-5	TGTGCCAGCAGCTTTCTGGGGGAGGATTATAGCAATCAGCCCCAGCATTTT	CASSFLGEDYSNQPQHF
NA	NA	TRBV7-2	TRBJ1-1	TGTGCCAGCAGCTTAAACCAGGGTGGCCGTAGACACGAAGCTTTCTTT	CASSLNQGGRRHEAFF
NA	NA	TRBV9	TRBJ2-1	TGTGCCAGCAGCGTAGGTAGTCGCAATGAGCAGTTCTTC	CASSVGSRNEQFF
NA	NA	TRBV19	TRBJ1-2	TGTGCCAGTAGTAGAGCTTATGGCTACACCTTC	CASSRAYGYTF
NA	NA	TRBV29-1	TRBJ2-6	TGCAGCGGGGGGGACTCTGGGGCCAACGTCCTGACTTTC	CSGGDSGANVLTF
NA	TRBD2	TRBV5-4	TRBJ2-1	TGTGCCAGCAGCTTGAGGGTAGCGGGAGACAATGAGCAGTTCTTC	CASSLRVAGDNEQFF
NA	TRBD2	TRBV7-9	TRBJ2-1	TGTGCCAGCAGCTTTGGAGCGGGGGGGCCCAATGAGCAGTTCTTC	CASSFGAGGPNEQFF
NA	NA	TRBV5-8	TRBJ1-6	TGTGCCAGCAGCTTGATGGGGGGGAACAATTCACCCCTCCACTTT	CASSLMGGNNSPLHF
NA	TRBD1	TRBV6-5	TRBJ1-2	TGTGCCAGCAGTATTGGACAGGGGAGACTCTATGGCTACACCTTC	CASSIGQGRLYGYTF
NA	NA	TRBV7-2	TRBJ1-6	TGTGCCAGCAGCTTATTGGTCCAGGATAATTCACCCCTCCACTTT	CASSLLVQDNSPLHF